These 27 T cell receptor beta chains were sequenced from one sample in a study of esophageal squamous cell carcinoma under preoperative chemotherapy. Indicated time point: after preoperative PTX-NDP chemotherapy. From the PCR reads, TCRdb called clonotypes with MiXCR, one entry per CDR3 protein. The profile shows under 14,000 distinct CDR3 sequences, more than 60% of them singletons. This sample was taken from a patient given preoperative chemotherapy. The receptors were sampled from a human donor with esophageal squamous cell carcinoma. The donor label of this sample is uncertain.

The V gene is TRBV6-1, the J gene TRBJ2-3; tentatively, D is TRBD2 (6 bases). V lost 6 bases to trimming and J lost 11 bases, with 24 bases between them. Germline V gene sequence: CDR1 MNHNS, CDR2 SASEGT. This CDR3 comprises 15 residues. CDR3 region: CASRTGEVGTGEQYF. Written as DNA, the CDR3 is TGTGCCAGCAGAACCGGGGAGGTGGGCACCGGTGAGCAGTATTTT.

The rearrangement uses TRBV10-3 and TRBJ2-7; either TRBD1 or TRBD2 may fit D (5 bases each). CDR1 is ENHRY, CDR2 SYGVKD, per germline. This CDR3 region has 11 residues. The V gene lost 10 bases and the J gene lost 6 bases, with 13 bases spanning the gap. The CDR3 bases are TGTGCCACCCGGGGACCGGGCGAGCAGTACTTC. It specifies CATRGPGEQYF.

This clonotype was found a few times. V and J are TRBV5-1 and TRBJ2-1; 7 bases map to TRBD2. Trimming at V came to 4 bases and at J to 6 bases, leaving 4 bases not matched to a gene. The germline V gene encodes CDR1 SGHRS and CDR2 YFSETQ. The CDR3 is 13 residues long. The CDR3 DNA reads TGCGCCAGCAGCGGCCGGACTAGCAATGAGCAGTTCTTC. Translation: CASSGRTSNEQFF.

The chain carries TRBV6-1 and TRBJ2-3; 7 nucleotides agree with TRBD2. CDR3 length: 16 residues. Germline V gives CDR1 MNHNS, CDR2 SASEGT. V lost 6 bases to trimming and J lost 12 bases; unmatched junction nucleotides: 21. The CDR3, as DNA: TGTGCCAGCAGCGTCTCGGGGGGAAGCTACAAAGATATTCAGTATTTT. Translation: CASSVSGGSYKDIQYF.

Details on this clonotype: As the CDR3 is not closed by the conserved phenylalanine or tryptophan, this likely results from a read error. The rearrangement uses TRBV10-1 and TRBJ2-5, with 7 bases aligning to TRBD2. The DNA end is a closer match to TRBJ2-1, so the J assignment may be wrong. This CDR3 region has 12 residues. The germline gives CDR1 WNHNN, CDR2 SYGVQD (reference sequence). The DNA of the CDR3 is TGCGCCAGCAGTGAGTCGGGGAGGGGGCAGTTCTTA. It specifies CASSESGRGQFL.

This chain links TRBV6-1 with TRBJ2-4; 8 bases fit TRBD2. Trimming removed 2 bases from V and 13 bases from J; junction bases left unmatched: 16. The CDR3 totals 16 residues. CDR1 and CDR2 from the germline V gene are MNHNS and SASEGT. CDR3 protein: CASSESGGRDKDTQYF. CDR3 coding DNA: TGTGCCAGCAGTGAATCGGGGGGGAGAGACAAAGATACGCAGTACTTC.

Turning to this clonotype: Germline is not matched at one junction end, which may reflect a read error. The rearrangement links TRBV6-1 to TRBJ2-1; D gene unclear. The CDR3 sequence is 14 residues long. From germline, CDR1 is MNHNS and CDR2 SASEGT. CDR3 DNA: TGTGCCAGCAGATCGACTCTAAGCCCAGATACCCAGTACTTT. Translating it yields CASRSTLSPDTQYF.

In this sample, this clonotype turned up a few times. This chain links TRBV7-2 with TRBJ2-1; the D gene is possibly TRBD1 (6 bases). The tail of the sequence fits TRBJ2-5 better, so the J call may be wrong. Per the germline V gene, CDR1 is SGHTA and CDR2 is FQGNSA. The CDR3 runs 14 residues. The CDR3 spells CASSLEQGGKTQYF. In DNA, the CDR3 is TGTGCCAGCAGCTTGGAACAGGGTGGCAAGACCCAGTACTTC.

Concerning this clonotype itself: Relative to the germline gene, one junction end is altered; a read error may explain this. Written as DNA, the CDR3 is TGTGCCAAGAGCGGTGCGAAGTCCGGGGAGCAGTTTTTC. Translated, it gives CAKSGAKSGEQFF. This chain links TRBV6-8 with TRBJ2-2; possible D gene TRBD2, 5 bases. The CDR3 loop spans 13 amino acids. The germline V gene has CDR1 MNHGY and CDR2 SAAAGT.

In regard to this clonotype: The junction shows a germline mismatch at one end, possibly a read error. The genes are TRBV10-3 and TRBJ2-2; TRBD2 is a possible D gene (5 bases). The CDR3 has 12 amino acids. Per germline, CDR1 ENHRY and CDR2 SYGVKD. The CDR3 sequence: CEGCASYGEQFF. The CDR3 coding sequence is TGTGAGGGCTGTGCCAGCTACGGGGAGCAGTTTTTC.

This sequence joins TRBV6-5 and TRBJ1-2; no clear D. Between the trimmed V and J ends, which lost 4 bases and 8 bases, there was a span of 17 bases. The CDR3 spans 14 residues. The germline CDR1 and CDR2 sequences are MNHEY and SVGAGI. DNA for the CDR3: TGTGCCAGCAGTTCTCCAGGTGAGGGTGACGGCTACACCTTC. Translation: CASSSPGEGDGYTF.

This clonotype occurred once. V usage is TRBV27 and J usage is TRBJ2-1; perhaps TRBD2 as D (5 bases). The CDR3 is 15 residues long. CDR1 is MNHEY and CDR2 is SMNVEV in the germline V gene (reference sequence). Trimming took 4 bases from V and 10 from J, leaving 20 bases between them. The CDR3 reads CASSSPSGLSYEQFF. The CDR3 coding sequence is TGTGCCAGCAGTTCCCCGAGCGGACTCTCCTACGAGCAGTTCTTC.

This clonotype is labeled as medium-sized. A much more abundant neighbour one base away suggests this may be a read error. The chain joins TRBV6-1 to TRBJ2-1; either TRBD1 or TRBD2 may supply D (6 bases each). The DNA end favors TRBJ2-7, so the J call may be wrong. CDR3 size: 13 residues. Germline values: CDR1 MNHNS, CDR2 SASEGT. CDR3 DNA sequence: TGTGCCAGCGGCCCCTGGGGGGCAGATGAGCAGTACTTC. Residues: CASGPWGADEQYF.

The chain links TRBV6-1 to TRBJ2-2, with D possibly TRBD1 on 5 matching bases. The better agreement between TRBJ2-3 and the DNA end casts doubt on the J call. Germline V gene data show CDR1 as MNHNS and CDR2 as SASEGT. The length of the CDR3 is 13 residues. CDR3 residues: CASKDVIPGKQYF. The CDR3 bases are TGTGCCAGCAAGGATGTAATACCAGGGAAGCAGTATTTT.

This sequence joins TRBV6-1 and TRBJ2-3; D gene ambiguous. The J call is uncertain, as TRBJ2-7 better fits the DNA end. The CDR3 is made up of 16 amino acids. The germline CDR1 and CDR2 sequences are MNHNS and SASEGT. The CDR3 nucleotides read TGTGCCAGCAGTGAATTGTGGGGAAGCTCCACAGATACGCAGTACTTC. Translating it yields CASSELWGSSTDTQYF.

Only a few counts were recorded for this clonotype. A read error may be the cause here, since a much bigger clone is one base away. V and J are TRBV12-3 or TRBV12-4 and TRBJ2-1, with 13 nucleotides matching TRBD2. The ends lost 2 bases at V and 13 bases at J; junction bases unmatched: 8. This CDR3 spans 15 amino acids. The CDR3 sequence: CASSLTSGRGETQFF. Here the CDR3 DNA reads TGTGCCAGCAGTTTAACTAGCGGGAGGGGGGAGACCCAGTTCTTC.

The rearrangement links TRBV10-1 to TRBJ1-3, with unresolved D. V lost 3 bases and J lost 0, with 6 bases in between. The CDR3 has 14 residues. Per germline, CDR1 WNHNN and CDR2 SYGVQD (reference sequence). Here the CDR3 reads CASSERSSGNTIYF. CDR3 in DNA: TGCGCCAGCAGTGAAAGGAGCTCTGGAAACACCATATATTTT.

This clonotype was found once. The chain has TRBV4-3 and TRBJ2-1, with D possibly matching TRBD1 (5 bases). In germline, CDR1 is LGHNA, CDR2 YSLEER. This CDR3 has 15 amino acids. Trimming took off 0 bases at V and 13 bases at J, with 19 bases between the two ends. CDR3 residues: CASSQEGHFQETQFF. The CDR3 nucleotides read TGCGCCAGCAGCCAAGAAGGACATTTCCAAGAGACCCAGTTCTTC.

The chain uses TRBV15 and TRBJ2-1, with D unresolved. Matching the DNA end better, TRBJ2-7 makes the J call doubtful. The CDR3 is made up of 12 amino acids. Per the germline V gene, CDR1 is LNHNV and CDR2 is YYDKDF (reference sequence). The DNA of the CDR3 is TGTGCCACCAGCAGACCCCACAATGAGCAGTACTTC. Its protein product is CATSRPHNEQYF.

The V call is TRBV6-1, the J call TRBJ2-7, with 7 nucleotides matching TRBD1. J was trimmed by 2 bases and V by 8 bases; bases with no gene match: 3. The germline V gene has CDR1 MNHNS and CDR2 SASEGT. The CDR3 extends over 12 amino acids. As DNA, the CDR3 is TGTGCCAGCGGACAGGACCCCTACGAGCAGTACTTC. This gives the protein CASGQDPYEQYF.

Of note for this clonotype: One end of the junction varies from germline; a read error may be responsible. The rearrangement uses TRBV6-1 and TRBJ2-5; 8 bases align to TRBD2. This CDR3 comprises 16 residues. The germline gives CDR1 MNHNS, CDR2 SASEGT. For the CDR3, the DNA is TGTGCCAGCAGGGGCCTAGCGGGCCGTGACCAAGAGACCCAGTATTTC. Translation: CASRGLAGRDQETQYF.

The chain uses TRBV12-3 or TRBV12-4 and TRBJ2-3; possibly TRBD1 for D (6 bases). The end of the DNA fits TRBJ2-1 better, so the J call may be wrong. The CDR3 runs to 12 residues. CDR3 coding DNA: TGTGCCAGCAGTTTAGAGGGGGTTGAGCAGTTCTTC. This encodes CASSLEGVEQFF.

The chain combines TRBV6-4 with TRBJ2-3; 12 bases are shared with TRBD2. With the DNA end fitting TRBJ2-7 better, the J assignment may be wrong. CDR1 is MRHNA and CDR2 is SNTAGT in the germline V gene. The CDR3 is made up of 15 amino acids. The CDR3 nucleotides are TGTGCCAGCAGTGAGACTAGCGGGAGCAAAGATACGCAGTACTTC. The encoded protein is CASSETSGSKDTQYF.

This clonotype showed up just a few times. The chain links TRBV6-1 to TRBJ2-3; 7 bases are a match to TRBD2. The V and J ends lost 2 bases and 2 bases, in that order; junction bases with no gene match: 7. Germline loops: CDR1 MNHNS, CDR2 SASEGT. CDR3 size: 16 residues. For the CDR3, the DNA is TGTGCCAGCAGTGAATTGGGGGGGAGCGACACAGATACGCAGTATTTT. Its translation is CASSELGGSDTDTQYF.

This clonotype appeared a few times. V usage is TRBV7-6 and J usage is TRBJ2-3; D uncertain. Germline values: CDR1 SGHVS, CDR2 FNYEAQ. The CDR3 loop spans 14 amino acids. Trimming removed 0 bases from V and 2 bases from J, with 6 bases in between. CDR3 region: CASSLAGNTDTQYF. The CDR3 DNA sequence: TGTGCCAGCAGCTTAGCCGGAAACACAGATACGCAGTATTTT.

V usage is TRBV6-1 and J usage is TRBJ2-2; D remains unclear. Per germline, CDR1 MNHNS and CDR2 SASEGT. V lost 7 bases and J 4 bases, leaving 16 bases between the germline ends. The CDR3 totals 15 residues. CDR3 nucleotide sequence: TGTGCCAGCACCCTAGACGGTTGGGGCACCGGGGAGCTGTTTTTT. This codes for CASTLDGWGTGELFF.

V and J are TRBV6-1 and TRBJ2-1, with 10 bases that match TRBD2. Germline CDR1 MNHNS, CDR2 SASEGT. The CDR3 contains 17 residues. Trimming cost V 6 bases and J 4 bases; bases outside gene matches: 12. The CDR3 sequence is CASRKGLTSGTYNEQFF. DNA for the CDR3: TGTGCCAGCAGAAAGGGCCTAACTAGCGGGACTTACAATGAGCAGTTCTTC.